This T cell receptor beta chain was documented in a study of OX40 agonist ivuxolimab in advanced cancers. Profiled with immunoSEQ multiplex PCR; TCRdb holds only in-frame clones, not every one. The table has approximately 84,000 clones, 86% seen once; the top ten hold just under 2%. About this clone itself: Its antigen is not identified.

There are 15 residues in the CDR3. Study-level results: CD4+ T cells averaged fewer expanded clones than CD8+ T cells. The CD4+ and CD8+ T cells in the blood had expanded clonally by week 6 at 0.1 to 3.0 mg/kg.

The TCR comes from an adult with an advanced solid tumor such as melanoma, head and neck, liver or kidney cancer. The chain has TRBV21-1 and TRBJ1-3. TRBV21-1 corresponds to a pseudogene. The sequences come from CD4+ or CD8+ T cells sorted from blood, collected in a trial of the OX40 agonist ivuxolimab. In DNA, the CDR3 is TGTGCCAGCAGCAAAGCGCGGCAGGTTGGAAACACCATATATTTT. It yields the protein CASSKARQVGNTIYF.